This T cell receptor (beta chain) emerged from a study of control samples from healthy donors and cancer patients. Looked up from germline, CDR1 is SGHRS and CDR2 is YFSETQ. Between the trimmed V and J ends, which lost 2 bases and 1 base, there was a span of 13 bases. The CDR3 covers 15 residues. The assay was immunoSEQ multiplex PCR, and TCRdb's table has in-frame clones only and misses some. The table lists about 92,000 clones, roughly 78% of them singletons, with approximately 9.8% in the top ten. The rearrangement uses TRBV5-1 and TRBJ2-7, with D possibly being TRBD2 (5 bases). The TCR was taken from a woman aged 60-70 years in good health. Sample: blood. The CDR3 DNA is TGCGCCAGCAGCTTATCCTGGACGGGATCCTACGAGCAGTACTTC. Amino acid sequence: CASSLSWTGSYEQYF. Based on the CDR3 plus reference TRBV5-1 and TRBJ2-7, the full variable domain is KAGVTQTPRYLIKTRGQQVTLSCSPISGHRSVSWYQQTPGQGLQFLFEYFSETQRNKGNFPGRFSGRQFSNSRSEMNVSTLELGDSALYLCASSLSWTGSYEQYFGPGTRLTVT.